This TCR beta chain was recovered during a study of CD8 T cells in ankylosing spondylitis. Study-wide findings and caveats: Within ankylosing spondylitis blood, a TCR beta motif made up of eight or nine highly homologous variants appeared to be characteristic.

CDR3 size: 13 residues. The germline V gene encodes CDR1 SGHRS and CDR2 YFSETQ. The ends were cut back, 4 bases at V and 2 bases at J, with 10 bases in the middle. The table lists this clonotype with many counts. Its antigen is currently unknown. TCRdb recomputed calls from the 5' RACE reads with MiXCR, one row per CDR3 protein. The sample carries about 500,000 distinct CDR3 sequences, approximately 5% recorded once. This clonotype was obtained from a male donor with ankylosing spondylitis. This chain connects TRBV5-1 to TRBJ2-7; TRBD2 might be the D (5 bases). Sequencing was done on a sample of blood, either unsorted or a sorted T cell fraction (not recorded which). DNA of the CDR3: TGCGCCAGCAGCCCCGGGATAGCCTACGAGCAGTACTTC. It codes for CASSPGIAYEQYF.